Following are 16 T cell receptor beta chains from one sample sequenced in a study of cytomegalovirus exposure and HLA in healthy donors. Profiled with immunoSEQ multiplex PCR; TCRdb holds only in-frame clones, not every one. The repertoire holds about 130,000 clones, with roughly 89% as singletons. Sequenced: PBMCs. These receptors all stem from a woman aged 18-30 years in good health and CMV-seronegative.

This clone was seen once. This chain connects TRBV5-1 to TRBJ1-2; 7 bases are a match to TRBD1. The V gene end was trimmed by 4 bases and the J gene end by 8 bases; junction bases not matched to a gene: 11. Per the germline V gene, CDR1 is SGHRS and CDR2 is YFSETQ. This CDR3 is built from 14 residues. As DNA, the CDR3 is TGCGCCAGCAGCCCTACCTCGGGACAGTCCGGCTACACCTTC. It translates to CASSPTSGQSGYTF. Full variable domain (outside the CDR3, taken from reference TRBV5-1 and TRBJ1-2): KAGVTQTPRYLIKTRGQQVTLSCSPISGHRSVSWYQQTPGQGLQFLFEYFSETQRNKGNFPGRFSGRQFSNSRSEMNVSTLELGDSALYLCASSPTSGQSGYTFGSGTRLTVV.

This chain joins TRBV2 and TRBJ1-1; 10 bases map to TRBD1. CDR3 length equals 15 residues. Unmatched junction bases numbered 11, after V lost 6 bases and J lost 7 bases. CDR1 SNHLY and CDR2 FYNNEI come from the germline V gene. The CDR3 bases are TGTGCCAGCAGGCCGGGACAGGGGATTTTTGGTGAAGCTTTCTTT. Amino acids: CASRPGQGIFGEAFF.

The CDR3 is CASSPSGQVVVETQYF. The CDR3 DNA sequence: TGTGCCAGTAGTCCTTCGGGACAGGTTGTGGTTGAGACCCAGTACTTC. The V call is TRBV19, the J call TRBJ2-5, with 8 bases aligning to TRBD1. V trimming: 5 bases; J trimming: 5 bases; junction bases outside the gene matches: 13. This CDR3 has 16 residues. Germline V gene sequence: CDR1 LNHDA, CDR2 SQIVND (reference sequence).

This chain joins TRBV15 and TRBJ1-3, with TRBD1 identical over 7 bases. Unmatched junction bases numbered 5, after V lost 3 bases and J lost 0 bases. The CDR3 sequence is 16 residues long. Germline CDR1 LNHNV, CDR2 YYDKDF (reference sequence). This CDR3 reads CATSSWDSRSGNTIYF. The CDR3 coding sequence is TGTGCCACCAGCAGTTGGGACAGCCGCTCTGGAAACACCATATATTTT. The full variable domain, in which reference TRBV15 and TRBJ1-3 provide the parts outside the CDR3, is DAMVIQNPRYQVTQFGKPVTLSCSQTLNHNVMYWYQQKSSQAPKLLFHYYDKDFNNEADTPDNFQSRRPNTSFCFLDIRSPGLGDTAMYLCATSSWDSRSGNTIYFGEGSWLTVV.

The chain combines TRBV10-1 with TRBJ2-7, with D possibly being TRBD1 (6 bases). Per the germline V gene, CDR1 is WNHNN and CDR2 is SYGVQD (reference sequence). Trimming stripped 7 bases from V and 1 base from J, with 14 bases between. This CDR3 is built from 14 residues. CDR3 coding DNA: TGCGCCAGCACCCGGGACACTCGTTCCTACGAGCAGTACTTC. This translates into CASTRDTRSYEQYF.

This chain connects TRBV28 to TRBJ1-2; TRBD1 matches at 8 bases. The CDR3 loop spans 14 amino acids. The V gene's germline CDR1 is MDHEN and CDR2 SYDVKM. Trimming cost V 5 bases and J 7 bases; bases outside gene matches: 9. The CDR3 is CASSTRTGIRGYTF. In nucleotides, the CDR3 is TGTGCCAGCAGTACACGGACAGGGATCCGTGGCTACACCTTC.

This clone was recorded a few times. The V call is TRBV12-2, the J call TRBJ1-5; the D call TRBD1 from the table was never checked on the DNA. TRBV12-2 represents a pseudogene. The CDR3 sequence is 14 residues long. The CDR3 bases are TGTGCAAGTCGCCGAGACAGATGTAATCAGCCCCAGCATTTT. It is translated as CASRRDRCNQPQHF.

The chain couples TRBV10-3 to TRBJ1-2, with a possible D match to TRBD1 (5 bases). CDR1 is ENHRY, CDR2 SYGVKD, per germline. Trimming removed 6 bases at V and 2 bases at J, with 19 bases between. The CDR3 covers 16 residues. The CDR3 DNA sequence: TGTGCCATCAGCAATTCCGGGACTCCGAGGAACTATGGCTACACCTTC. The encoded protein is CAISNSGTPRNYGYTF.

The DNA for the CDR3 is TGTGCCAGCAGTATGGGGGGGCCAGGCTCTGGGGCCAACGTCCTGACTTTC. It specifies CASSMGGPGSGANVLTF. The chain is built from TRBV6-4 and TRBJ2-6, with a possible D match to TRBD2 (7 bases). The V and J ends lost 5 bases and 0 bases respectively, with 14 bases between them. Per germline, CDR1 MRHNA and CDR2 SNTAGT. The CDR3 length is 17 residues.

The chain joins TRBV9 to TRBJ2-3; D is uncertain. Germline CDR1 SGDLS, CDR2 YYNGEE. Trimming removed 1 base at V and 6 bases at J, with 6 bases between. The CDR3 is 12 amino acids. The CDR3 is CASSVTWDTQYF. The CDR3 coding sequence is TGTGCCAGCAGCGTAACATGGGATACGCAGTATTTT.

The chain combines TRBV7-9 with TRBJ2-2, with D hard to call. With 7 bases removed from V and 5 bases from J, the gap between germline ends came to 8 bases. Germline values: CDR1 SEHNR, CDR2 FQNEAQ (reference sequence). This CDR3 comprises 12 residues. The CDR3 is CASTPITGELFF. Here the CDR3 DNA reads TGTGCCAGCACCCCTATTACCGGGGAGCTGTTTTTT.

The CDR3 bases are TGTGCCAGCACCGGGGTGGAGGGAGCACACGAGCAGTTCTTC. Residues: CASTGVEGAHEQFF. The V gene is TRBV5-4, the J gene TRBJ2-1, with D tentatively TRBD2 (6 bases). The germline V gene has CDR1 SGHNT and CDR2 YYREEE (reference sequence). The CDR3 spans 14 residues. V lost 6 bases and J 10 bases, leaving 20 bases between the germline ends.

V gene TRBV10-3 combines with J gene TRBJ2-1, with 7 bases lining up with TRBD1. Germline assignment: CDR1 ENHRY and CDR2 SYGVKD. CDR3 size: 16 residues. V shed 0 bases and J 1 base; nucleotides not matched to a gene: 3. The CDR3 sequence is CAISESTGVSYNEQFF. The CDR3 DNA sequence: TGTGCCATCAGTGAGTCCACAGGGGTATCCTACAATGAGCAGTTCTTC.

V is TRBV7-2 and J is TRBJ2-5; 10 bases agree with TRBD1. The CDR3 covers 14 residues. CDR1 and CDR2 from the germline V gene are SGHTA and FQGNSA. V trimming: 1 base; J trimming: 7 bases; junction bases outside the gene matches: 3. Here the CDR3 DNA reads TGTGCCAGCAGCTTAGAACGGACAGGGGGGACCCAGTACTTC. It codes for CASSLERTGGTQYF.

This clone was counted once. This chain joins TRBV9 and TRBJ2-3, with a weak D call TRBD2 (6 bases). V was trimmed by 4 bases and J by 5 bases, leaving 17 bases between them. The germline V gene has CDR1 SGDLS and CDR2 YYNGEE. CDR3 size: 15 residues. In DNA form, the CDR3 reads TGTGCCAGCAGCCTAGTGGAGGGCCAAAAAGATACGCAGTATTTT. Residues: CASSLVEGQKDTQYF.

A word on this clone: One junction end does not reproduce the germline sequence, and a read error may be involved. The V and J genes are TRBV14 and TRBJ1-2; D gene ambiguous. Germline V gene data show CDR1 as SGHDN and CDR2 as FVKESK. The CDR3 contains 8 residues. In DNA, the CDR3 is TGCGCCCTCGAGGAGTCGTTCTTC. This sequence encodes CALEESFF. Based on the CDR3 plus reference TRBV14 and TRBJ1-2, the full variable domain is EAGVTQFPSHSVIEKGQTVTLRCDPISGHDNLYWYRRVMGKEIKFLLHFVKESKQDESGMPNNRFLAERTGGTYSTLKVQPAELEDSGVYFCALEESFFGSGTRLTVV.